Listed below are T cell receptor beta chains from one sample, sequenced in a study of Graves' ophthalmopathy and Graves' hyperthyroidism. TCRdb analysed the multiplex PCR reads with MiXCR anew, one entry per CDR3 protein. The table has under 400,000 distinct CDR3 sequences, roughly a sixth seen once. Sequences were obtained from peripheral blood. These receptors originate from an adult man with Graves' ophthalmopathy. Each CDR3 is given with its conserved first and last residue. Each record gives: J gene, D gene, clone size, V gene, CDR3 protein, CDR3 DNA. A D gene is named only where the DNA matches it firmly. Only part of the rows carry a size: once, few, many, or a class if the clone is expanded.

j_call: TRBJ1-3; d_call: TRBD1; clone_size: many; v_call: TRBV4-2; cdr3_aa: CASSQSTGGGNTIYF; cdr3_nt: TGTGCCAGCAGCCAATCGACAGGGGGCGGAAACACCATATATTTT
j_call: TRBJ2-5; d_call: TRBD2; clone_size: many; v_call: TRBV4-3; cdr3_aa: CASSATSGGTTQYF; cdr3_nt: TGCGCCAGCAGCGCTACTAGCGGGGGGACGACCCAGTACTTC
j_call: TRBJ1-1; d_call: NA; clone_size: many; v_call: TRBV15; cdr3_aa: CATSREGGAEAFF; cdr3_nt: TGTGCCACCAGCAGAGAGGGAGGGGCTGAAGCTTTCTTT
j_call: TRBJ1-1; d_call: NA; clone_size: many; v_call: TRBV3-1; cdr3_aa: CASSQSRGEAFF; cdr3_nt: TGTGCCAGCAGCCAAAGCCGAGGCGAAGCTTTCTTT
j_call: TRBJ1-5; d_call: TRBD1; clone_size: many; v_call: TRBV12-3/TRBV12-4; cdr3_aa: CASRTSTGGNQPQHF; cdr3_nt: TGTGCCAGCAGGACCTCGACAGGGGGCAATCAGCCCCAGCATTTT
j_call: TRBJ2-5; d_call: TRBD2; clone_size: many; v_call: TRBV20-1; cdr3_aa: CSARAGTSGYQETQYF; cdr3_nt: TGCAGTGCTAGAGCGGGAACTAGCGGGTACCAAGAGACCCAGTACTTC
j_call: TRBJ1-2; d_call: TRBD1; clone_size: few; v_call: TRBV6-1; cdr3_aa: CASSDPTGNYGYTF; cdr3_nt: TGTGCCAGCAGTGACCCGACAGGGAACTATGGCTACACCTTC
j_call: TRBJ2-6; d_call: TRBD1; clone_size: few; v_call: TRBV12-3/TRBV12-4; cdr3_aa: CASRLGQGAGANVLTF; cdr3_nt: TGTGCCAGCAGACTCGGACAGGGGGCTGGGGCCAACGTCCTGACTTTC
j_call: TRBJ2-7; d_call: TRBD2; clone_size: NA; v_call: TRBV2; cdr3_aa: CASSVGTSGSAEQYF; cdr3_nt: TGTGCCAGCTCAGTCGGGACTAGCGGGAGTGCCGAGCAGTACTTC
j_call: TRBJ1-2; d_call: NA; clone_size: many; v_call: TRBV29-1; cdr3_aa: CSVVNSPGYGYTF; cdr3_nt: TGCAGCGTTGTTAACAGCCCGGGGTATGGCTACACCTTC
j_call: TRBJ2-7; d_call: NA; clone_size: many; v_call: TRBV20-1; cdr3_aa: CSARDFRRLSSYEQYF; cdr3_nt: TGCAGTGCTAGAGATTTTCGGCGGTTAAGCTCCTACGAGCAGTACTTC
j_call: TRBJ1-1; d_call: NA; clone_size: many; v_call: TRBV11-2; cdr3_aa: CASSRSGNTEAFF; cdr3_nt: TGTGCCAGCAGTAGATCGGGGAACACTGAAGCTTTCTTT
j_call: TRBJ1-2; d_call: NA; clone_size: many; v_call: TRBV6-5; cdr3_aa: CASRLAGWDYGYTF; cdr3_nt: TGTGCCAGCAGACTGGCAGGGTGGGACTATGGCTACACCTTC
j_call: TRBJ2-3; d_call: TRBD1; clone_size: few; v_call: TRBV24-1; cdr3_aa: CATEGASTDTQYF; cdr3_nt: TGTGCTACCGAGGGGGCTTCAACAGATACGCAGTATTTT
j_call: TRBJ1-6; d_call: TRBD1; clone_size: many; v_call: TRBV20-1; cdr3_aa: CSARTGVNSPLHF; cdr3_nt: TGCAGTGCTAGGACAGGGGTCAATTCACCCCTCCACTTT
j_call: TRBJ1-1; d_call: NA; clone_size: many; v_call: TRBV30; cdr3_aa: CAWRATGNTEAFF; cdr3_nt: TGTGCCTGGAGAGCGACAGGGAACACTGAAGCTTTCTTT
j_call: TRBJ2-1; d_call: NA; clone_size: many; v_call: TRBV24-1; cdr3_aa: CATSDLVGQQFF; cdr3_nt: TGTGCCACCAGTGATTTAGTAGGGCAGCAGTTCTTC
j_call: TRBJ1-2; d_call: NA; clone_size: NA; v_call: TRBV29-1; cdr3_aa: CSAMTPVNGYTF; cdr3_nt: TGCAGCGCCATGACACCAGTTAATGGCTACACCTTC
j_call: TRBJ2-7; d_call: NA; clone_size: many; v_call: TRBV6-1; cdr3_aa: CASSEGGGRYEQYF; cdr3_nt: TGTGCCAGCAGTGAAGGTGGGGGTCGGTACGAGCAGTACTTC
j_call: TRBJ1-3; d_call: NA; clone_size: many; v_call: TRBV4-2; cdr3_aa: CASSRVTRQQIGNTIYF; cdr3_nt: TGTGCCAGCAGCCGGGTTACAAGGCAGCAGATTGGAAACACCATATATTTT